A selection of T cell receptor beta chains follows, all from one sample in a study of T cells after yellow fever vaccination. TCRdb used MiXCR to reprocess the 5' RACE reads, holding one entry per CDR3 protein. This table has 340,000 or so distinct CDR3 sequences, around 13% appearing once. Material: CD4+ T cells sorted from PBMCs, obtained 15 days after the yellow fever booster vaccination. The receptors come from a man in his late teens or twenties who received the YFV17D yellow fever vaccine. The CDR3 runs from the conserved cysteine through the conserved F or W. The D gene is left open where the match is weak. Clone size, where shown, is once, few, many, or a class for clones that have expanded.

CDR3nt: TGTGCCAGCAGCAACGAGGGTGAGCAGCCCCAGCATTTT
CDR3aa: CASSNEGEQPQHF
j_gene: TRBJ1-5
v_gene: TRBV6-2/TRBV6-3
d_gene: NA
abundance: many

CDR3nt: TGTGCCAGCAGCGCCGGACAACCGGGCGAGCAGTACTTC
CDR3aa: CASSAGQPGEQYF
j_gene: TRBJ2-7
v_gene: TRBV7-2
d_gene: NA
abundance: NA

CDR3nt: TGTGCCAGCAGCTTGTCTGGCGGGGACCGTTATGGCTACACCTTC
CDR3aa: CASSLSGGDRYGYTF
j_gene: TRBJ1-2
v_gene: TRBV5-5
d_gene: NA
abundance: few

CDR3nt: TGTGCCACCAGCAGAGTGGCATCCAATCAGCCCCAGCATTTT
CDR3aa: CATSRVASNQPQHF
j_gene: TRBJ1-5
v_gene: TRBV15
d_gene: NA
abundance: NA

CDR3nt: TGTGCCAGCAGATCCAGCTCTGGAAACACCATATATTTT
CDR3aa: CASRSSSGNTIYF
j_gene: TRBJ1-3
v_gene: TRBV12-3/TRBV12-4
d_gene: NA
abundance: few

CDR3nt: TGCGCCAGCCGAGCGGGGGGGGCCTCCTTGGGCGAGCAGTACTTC
CDR3aa: CASRAGGASLGEQYF
j_gene: TRBJ2-7
v_gene: TRBV5-1
d_gene: TRBD2
abundance: NA

CDR3nt: TGTGCCAGCAGTAGGACAGCGATCACAGATACGCAGTATTTT
CDR3aa: CASSRTAITDTQYF
j_gene: TRBJ2-3
v_gene: TRBV12-3/TRBV12-4
d_gene: NA
abundance: NA

CDR3nt: TGCGCCAGCAGCCCGGACAGGACAAGCCCAACTAATGAAAAACTGTTTTTT
CDR3aa: CASSPDRTSPTNEKLFF
j_gene: TRBJ1-4
v_gene: TRBV5-1
d_gene: TRBD1
abundance: few

CDR3nt: TGCGCCAGCAGCTTGTTTGGACAGCCCACTCGCTATGGCTACACCTTC
CDR3aa: CASSLFGQPTRYGYTF
j_gene: TRBJ1-2
v_gene: TRBV5-1
d_gene: NA
abundance: many

CDR3nt: TGTGCCAGCAGACCCCGCCGGGGGGAGGCTGAAGCTTTCTTT
CDR3aa: CASRPRRGEAEAFF
j_gene: TRBJ1-1
v_gene: TRBV28
d_gene: NA
abundance: few

CDR3nt: TGTGCCAGCTCACCGGGGACTAGCGGGGGGTCCTCCTACAATGAGCAGTTCTTC
CDR3aa: CASSPGTSGGSSYNEQFF
j_gene: TRBJ2-1
v_gene: TRBV18
d_gene: TRBD2
abundance: many

CDR3nt: TGTGCCAGCAGCTATGACTGGGGCACTGAAGCTTTCTTT
CDR3aa: CASSYDWGTEAFF
j_gene: TRBJ1-1
v_gene: TRBV6-5
d_gene: NA
abundance: few

CDR3nt: TGTGCCATCAGTAGCCAGGGAGTTCAGCCCCAGCATTTT
CDR3aa: CAISSQGVQPQHF
j_gene: TRBJ1-5
v_gene: TRBV10-3
d_gene: NA
abundance: few

CDR3nt: TGTGCCAGCCGGCAGGACAATCAGCCCCAGCATTTT
CDR3aa: CASRQDNQPQHF
j_gene: TRBJ1-5
v_gene: TRBV2
d_gene: NA
abundance: NA

CDR3nt: TGTGCCAGCCGACCGGGACAGTCCTCCTACGAGCAGTACTTC
CDR3aa: CASRPGQSSYEQYF
j_gene: TRBJ2-7
v_gene: TRBV12-3/TRBV12-4
d_gene: TRBD1
abundance: NA

CDR3nt: TGCAGTGCCCTGCCGGGGCTAGCGGGCAATGAGCAGTTCTTC
CDR3aa: CSALPGLAGNEQFF
j_gene: TRBJ2-1
v_gene: TRBV20-1
d_gene: TRBD2
abundance: NA

CDR3nt: TGTGCCAGCAGCTTTGGGGAGGAAAACATTCAGTACTTC
CDR3aa: CASSFGEENIQYF
j_gene: TRBJ2-4
v_gene: TRBV7-2
d_gene: NA
abundance: NA

CDR3nt: TGTGCCAGCAGCTTAGATTCCGGGGCTGAAGCTTTCTTT
CDR3aa: CASSLDSGAEAFF
j_gene: TRBJ1-1
v_gene: TRBV7-2
d_gene: NA
abundance: few

CDR3nt: TGTGCCAGCAGCATACAGGGAGGCTATGGCTACACCTTC
CDR3aa: CASSIQGGYGYTF
j_gene: TRBJ1-2
v_gene: TRBV7-3
d_gene: NA
abundance: NA

CDR3nt: TGTGCCAGCAGTTACTCTGGCAGGACAGATACGCAGTATTTT
CDR3aa: CASSYSGRTDTQYF
j_gene: TRBJ2-3
v_gene: TRBV6-6
d_gene: NA
abundance: few

CDR3nt: TGTGCCATCAGTGAGCGGGACAGGGCGGATGAAAAACTGTTTTTT
CDR3aa: CAISERDRADEKLFF
j_gene: TRBJ1-4
v_gene: TRBV10-3
d_gene: TRBD1
abundance: NA

CDR3nt: TGCAGTGCTTCTCTGGGGGGCTGGAGCTATGGCTACACCTTC
CDR3aa: CSASLGGWSYGYTF
j_gene: TRBJ1-2
v_gene: TRBV20-1
d_gene: NA
abundance: NA

CDR3nt: TGTGCCAGCAGCCTCCCGCTGCTTATAGCGGGGGGCACGAAGGATGAGCAGTTCTTC
CDR3aa: CASSLPLLIAGGTKDEQFF
j_gene: TRBJ2-1
v_gene: TRBV14
d_gene: TRBD2
abundance: NA

CDR3nt: TGCGCCAGCAGCTCTAGCGGGGGGTACTACGAGCAGTACTTC
CDR3aa: CASSSSGGYYEQYF
j_gene: TRBJ2-7
v_gene: TRBV5-1
d_gene: TRBD2
abundance: NA

CDR3nt: TGTGCCAGCAGCCAACGAGGGGGGGGCTGGGGAAATTCACCCCTCCACTTT
CDR3aa: CASSQRGGGWGNSPLHF
j_gene: TRBJ1-6
v_gene: TRBV7-2
d_gene: NA
abundance: few

CDR3nt: TGTGCCAGCAGTTTGGGACAACTAGCCAAAAACATTCAGTACTTC
CDR3aa: CASSLGQLAKNIQYF
j_gene: TRBJ2-4
v_gene: TRBV28
d_gene: NA
abundance: few

CDR3nt: TGTGCCAGCAGCCCCCGGGTTAGGCGCCAGAAGCAGTACTTC
CDR3aa: CASSPRVRRQKQYF
j_gene: TRBJ2-7
v_gene: TRBV3-1
d_gene: NA
abundance: few

CDR3nt: TGTGCCAGCAGTTACTCACGCTGGACTGAAGCTTTCTTT
CDR3aa: CASSYSRWTEAFF
j_gene: TRBJ1-1
v_gene: TRBV6-5
d_gene: NA
abundance: few

CDR3nt: TGCGCCAGCAGCTTGGCCGGGACAGCTTTACACACTGAAGCTTTCTTT
CDR3aa: CASSLAGTALHTEAFF
j_gene: TRBJ1-1
v_gene: TRBV5-1
d_gene: TRBD1
abundance: few

CDR3nt: TGTGCCAGCAGTCGGGGAATAATCTCTGGAAACACCATATATTTT
CDR3aa: CASSRGIISGNTIYF
j_gene: TRBJ1-3
v_gene: TRBV2
d_gene: NA
abundance: few

CDR3nt: TGTGCCAGCAGCCTGGCAGGGAGAAATACGCAGTATTTT
CDR3aa: CASSLAGRNTQYF
j_gene: TRBJ2-3
v_gene: TRBV14
d_gene: NA
abundance: many

CDR3nt: TGCGCCAGCAGCCAAGGGGCCCAGGGGGCGGCAGGTTCACCCCTCCACTTT
CDR3aa: CASSQGAQGAAGSPLHF
j_gene: TRBJ1-6
v_gene: TRBV4-3
d_gene: TRBD1
abundance: few

CDR3nt: TGTGCCAGCAGTGAGACTGGGGCCAACGTCCTGACTTTC
CDR3aa: CASSETGANVLTF
j_gene: TRBJ2-6
v_gene: TRBV2
d_gene: NA
abundance: NA

CDR3nt: TGTGCCAGCAGCCGCGGGGGGCATCAGCCCCAGCATTTT
CDR3aa: CASSRGGHQPQHF
j_gene: TRBJ1-5
v_gene: TRBV5-6
d_gene: NA
abundance: NA

CDR3nt: TGTGCCATCAGTGAACGGCAGGGTGGCGACGAGCAGTACTTC
CDR3aa: CAISERQGGDEQYF
j_gene: TRBJ2-7
v_gene: TRBV10-3
d_gene: NA
abundance: few

CDR3nt: TGTGCCAGCAGCTTACTCCCGGCGTGGTCGAATGAGCAGTTCTTC
CDR3aa: CASSLLPAWSNEQFF
j_gene: TRBJ2-1
v_gene: TRBV7-7
d_gene: NA
abundance: once

CDR3nt: TGTGCAAGTCGCTTCCCCCGATGCAGAGTGGATTACGAGCAGTACTTC
CDR3aa: CASRFPRCRVDYEQYF
j_gene: TRBJ2-7
v_gene: TRBV12-2
d_gene: NA
abundance: few

CDR3nt: TGCAGCGTCCCGGGGGTAGGTAATCAGCCCCAGCATTTT
CDR3aa: CSVPGVGNQPQHF
j_gene: TRBJ1-5
v_gene: TRBV20-1
d_gene: NA
abundance: NA

CDR3nt: TGCGCCAGCCGCAGTAGGACCACGGCACAGGATGGGGCCAACGTCCTGACTTTC
CDR3aa: CASRSRTTAQDGANVLTF
j_gene: TRBJ2-6
v_gene: TRBV5-1
d_gene: NA
abundance: few

CDR3nt: TGCAGTGCTAGTGTTTTGTGGTCGGCTAGCGGGGCCAAAGAGACCCAGTACTTC
CDR3aa: CSASVLWSASGAKETQYF
j_gene: TRBJ2-5
v_gene: TRBV20-1
d_gene: TRBD2
abundance: NA

CDR3nt: TGTGCCAGCAGCTTCGCAGGGGGCAGGGATTCACCCCTCCACTTT
CDR3aa: CASSFAGGRDSPLHF
j_gene: TRBJ1-6
v_gene: TRBV7-3
d_gene: TRBD1
abundance: NA

CDR3nt: TGTGCCAGCAGTTACAGACTAGCGGGGGGTAAAGATACGCAGTATTTT
CDR3aa: CASSYRLAGGKDTQYF
j_gene: TRBJ2-3
v_gene: TRBV25-1
d_gene: TRBD2
abundance: few

CDR3nt: TGCGCCAGCAGCCAAGGAAGATCACGGGACAGGGGGGCCCAGTACTTC
CDR3aa: CASSQGRSRDRGAQYF
j_gene: TRBJ2-5
v_gene: TRBV4-1
d_gene: TRBD1
abundance: few

CDR3nt: TGTGCCAGCAGCCGCGGGGTGAATCAGCCCCAGCATTTT
CDR3aa: CASSRGVNQPQHF
j_gene: TRBJ1-5
v_gene: TRBV7-9
d_gene: NA
abundance: NA

CDR3nt: TGTGCCAGCAGCCGTACCGGTGGAGATACGCAGTATTTT
CDR3aa: CASSRTGGDTQYF
j_gene: TRBJ2-3
v_gene: TRBV14
d_gene: NA
abundance: NA

CDR3nt: TGTGCCAGCAGTTACTCGACCGGGACAGGGGCAATCTACGAGCAGTACTTC
CDR3aa: CASSYSTGTGAIYEQYF
j_gene: TRBJ2-7
v_gene: TRBV6-5
d_gene: TRBD1
abundance: few

CDR3nt: TGTGCCAGCAGCCAAGCCAGCGCAGATACGCAGTATTTT
CDR3aa: CASSQASADTQYF
j_gene: TRBJ2-3
v_gene: TRBV3-1
d_gene: NA
abundance: few